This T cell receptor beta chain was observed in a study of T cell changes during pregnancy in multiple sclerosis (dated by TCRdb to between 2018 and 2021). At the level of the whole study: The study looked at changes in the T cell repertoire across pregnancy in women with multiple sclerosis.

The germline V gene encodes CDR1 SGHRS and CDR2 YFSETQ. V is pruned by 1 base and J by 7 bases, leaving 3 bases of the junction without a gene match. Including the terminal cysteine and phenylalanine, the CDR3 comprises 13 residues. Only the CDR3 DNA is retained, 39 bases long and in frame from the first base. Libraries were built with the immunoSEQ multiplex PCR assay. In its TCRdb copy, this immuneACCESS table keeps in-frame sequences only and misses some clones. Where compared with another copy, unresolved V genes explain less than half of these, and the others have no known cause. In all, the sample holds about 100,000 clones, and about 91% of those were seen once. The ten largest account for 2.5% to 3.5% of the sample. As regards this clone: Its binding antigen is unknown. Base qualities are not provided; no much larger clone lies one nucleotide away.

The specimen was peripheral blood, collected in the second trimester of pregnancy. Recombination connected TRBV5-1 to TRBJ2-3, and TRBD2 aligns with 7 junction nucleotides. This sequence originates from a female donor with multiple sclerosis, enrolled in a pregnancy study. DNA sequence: TGCGCCAGCAGCTTGACTAGCGAAAATACGCAGTATTTT. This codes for CASSLTSENTQYF.